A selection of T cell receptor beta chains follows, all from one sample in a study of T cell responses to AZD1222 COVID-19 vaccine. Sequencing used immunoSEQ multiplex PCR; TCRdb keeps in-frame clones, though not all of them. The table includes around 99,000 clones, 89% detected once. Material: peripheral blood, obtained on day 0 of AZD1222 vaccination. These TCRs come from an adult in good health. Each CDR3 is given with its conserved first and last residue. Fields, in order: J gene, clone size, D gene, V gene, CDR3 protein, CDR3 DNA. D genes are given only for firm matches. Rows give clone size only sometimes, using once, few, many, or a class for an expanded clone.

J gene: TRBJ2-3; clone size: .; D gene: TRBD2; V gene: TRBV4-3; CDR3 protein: CASSQGSASGRRITDTQYF; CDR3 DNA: TGCGCCAGCAGCCAAGGTTCGGCTAGCGGGAGGCGGATCACAGATACGCAGTATTTT
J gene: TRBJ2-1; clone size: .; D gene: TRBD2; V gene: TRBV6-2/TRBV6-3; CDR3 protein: CASRPSGRNNEQFF; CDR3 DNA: TGTGCCAGCAGACCTAGCGGGAGGAATAATGAGCAGTTCTTC
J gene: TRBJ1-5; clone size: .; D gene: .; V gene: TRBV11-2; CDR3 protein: CASSLPGGNQPQHF; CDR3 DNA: TGTGCCAGCAGCTTACCCGGGGGCAATCAGCCCCAGCATTTT
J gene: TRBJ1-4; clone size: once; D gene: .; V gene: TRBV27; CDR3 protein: CASRPTSGAQRKLFF; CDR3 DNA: TGTGCCAGCCGTCCCACATCGGGAGCTCAGCGAAAACTGTTTTTT
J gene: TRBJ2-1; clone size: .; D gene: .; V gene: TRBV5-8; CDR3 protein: CASRSRGRNNEQFF; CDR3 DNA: TGTGCCAGCAGGAGCCGTGGGAGGAACAATGAGCAGTTCTTC
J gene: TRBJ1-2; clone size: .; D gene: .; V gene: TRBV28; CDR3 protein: CASSFHGGNYGYTF; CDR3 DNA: TGTGCCAGCAGTTTTCACGGTGGGAACTATGGCTACACCTTC
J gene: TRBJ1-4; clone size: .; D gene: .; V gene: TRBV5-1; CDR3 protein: CASSLGQNNEKLFF; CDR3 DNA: TGCGCCAGCAGCTTGGGACAGAATAATGAAAAACTGTTTTTT
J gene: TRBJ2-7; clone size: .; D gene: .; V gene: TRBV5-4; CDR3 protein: CASSPSWSSSYEQYF; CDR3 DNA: TGTGCCAGCAGCCCCTCGTGGAGCAGCTCCTACGAGCAGTACTTC
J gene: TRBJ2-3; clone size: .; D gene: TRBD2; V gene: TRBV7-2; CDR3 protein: CASSRLTSGTSTDTQYF; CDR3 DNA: TGTGCCAGCAGTCGACTTACTAGCGGAACTAGCACAGATACGCAGTATTTT
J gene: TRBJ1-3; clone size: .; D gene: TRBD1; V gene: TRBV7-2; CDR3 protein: CASSSGQFSGNTIYF; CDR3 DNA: TGTGCCAGCAGCTCGGGACAGTTCTCTGGAAACACCATATATTTT
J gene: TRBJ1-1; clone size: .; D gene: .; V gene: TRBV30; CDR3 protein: CAWSTGPGYTEAFF; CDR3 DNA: TGTGCCTGGAGTACCGGGCCGGGGTACACTGAAGCTTTCTTT
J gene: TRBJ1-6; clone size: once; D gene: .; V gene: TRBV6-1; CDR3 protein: CASSEVEVRNNSPLHF; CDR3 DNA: TGTGCCAGCAGTGAAGTAGAAGTCCGAAATAATTCACCCCTCCACTTT
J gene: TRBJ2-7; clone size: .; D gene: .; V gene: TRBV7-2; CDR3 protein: CASSLRAAYEQYF; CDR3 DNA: TGTGCCAGCAGCTTAAGAGCGGCCTACGAGCAGTACTTC
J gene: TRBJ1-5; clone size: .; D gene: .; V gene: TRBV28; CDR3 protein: CQTGVGNQPQHF; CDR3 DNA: TGTCAAACAGGAGTCGGCAATCAGCCCCAGCATTTT
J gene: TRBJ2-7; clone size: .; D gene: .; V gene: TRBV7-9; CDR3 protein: CASSQAFYEQYF; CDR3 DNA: TGTGCCAGCAGCCAGGCTTTCTACGAGCAGTACTTC
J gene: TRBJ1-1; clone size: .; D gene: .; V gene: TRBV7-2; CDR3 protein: CASSLGRNTEAFF; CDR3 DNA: TGTGCCAGCAGCTTAGGCAGGAACACTGAAGCTTTCTTT
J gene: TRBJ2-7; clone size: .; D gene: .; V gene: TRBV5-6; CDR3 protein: CASSWWGAADYEQYF; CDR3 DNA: TGTGCCAGCAGCTGGTGGGGGGCAGCGGACTACGAGCAGTACTTC
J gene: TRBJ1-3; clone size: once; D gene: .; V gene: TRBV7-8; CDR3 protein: CASSPQGGGNTIYF; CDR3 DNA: TGTGCCAGCAGCCCCCAGGGTGGTGGAAACACCATATATTTT
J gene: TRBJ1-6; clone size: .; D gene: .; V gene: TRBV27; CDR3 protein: CASSLTRVINTLHF; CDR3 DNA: TGTGCCAGCAGTTTAACCCGGGTTATAAACACCCTCCACTTT
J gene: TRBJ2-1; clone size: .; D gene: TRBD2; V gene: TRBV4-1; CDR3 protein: CASTKSGLGLNEQFF; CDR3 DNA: TGCGCCAGCACCAAGTCGGGACTAGGACTCAATGAGCAGTTCTTC
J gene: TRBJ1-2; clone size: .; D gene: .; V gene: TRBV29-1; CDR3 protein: CSVTRPGLTPGGYTF; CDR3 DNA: TGCAGCGTTACCCGACCGGGACTCACCCCGGGAGGCTACACCTTC
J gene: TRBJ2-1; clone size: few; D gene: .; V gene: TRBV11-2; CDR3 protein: CASSLEVRVHNEQFF; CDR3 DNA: TGTGCCAGCAGCTTAGAAGTGCGCGTCCACAATGAGCAGTTCTTC
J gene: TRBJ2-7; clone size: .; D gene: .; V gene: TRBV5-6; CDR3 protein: CASSPESSYEQYF; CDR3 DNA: TGTGCCAGCAGCCCGGAGAGCTCCTACGAGCAGTACTTC
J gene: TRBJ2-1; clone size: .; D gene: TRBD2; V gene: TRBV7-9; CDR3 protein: CASSSVWVLAKSYEQFF; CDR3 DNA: TGTGCCAGCAGCAGTGTTTGGGTACTAGCGAAGAGCTATGAGCAGTTCTTC
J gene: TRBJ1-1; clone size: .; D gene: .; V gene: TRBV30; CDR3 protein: CAWSRGENTEAFF; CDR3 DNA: TGTGCCTGGAGCCGGGGGGAAAACACTGAAGCTTTCTTT
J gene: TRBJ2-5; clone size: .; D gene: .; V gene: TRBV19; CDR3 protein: CASRGGGGIGQETQYF; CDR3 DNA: TGTGCCAGTAGGGGCGGAGGGGGAATCGGGCAAGAGACCCAGTACTTC
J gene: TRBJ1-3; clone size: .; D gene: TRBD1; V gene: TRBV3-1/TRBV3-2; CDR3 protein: CASSARDRTGNTIYF; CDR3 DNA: TGTGCCAGCAGCGCCCGGGACAGAACTGGAAACACCATATATTTT
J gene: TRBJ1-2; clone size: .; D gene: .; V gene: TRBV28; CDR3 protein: CASSLVGVGYGYTF; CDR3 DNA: TGTGCCAGCAGTCTAGTCGGGGTTGGCTATGGCTACACCTTC
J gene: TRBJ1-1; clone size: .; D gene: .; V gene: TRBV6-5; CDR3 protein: CASSYSRGIGTEAFF; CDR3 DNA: TGTGCCAGCAGTTACTCTCGGGGGATCGGCACTGAAGCTTTCTTT